This T cell receptor (beta chain) was captured in a study of T-cell memory formation after mild COVID-19. Study-wide results and limits: Contracting CD4+ clones lay largely in CM and EM, with CD8+ ones residing in EMRA. Clonal second-wave expansions that peaked on day 37 had unconfirmed SARS-CoV-2 specificity. Detection of some responders pre-infection suggested pre-existing cross-reactive memory T cells participated.

Constant-segment primers served in 5'RACE that generated TCR alpha and TCR beta cDNA libraries bearing sample barcodes and UMIs. A single record per CDR3 protein comes from TCRdb applying MiXCR to the 5' RACE reads. The sample lists 400,000 to 500,000 distinct CDR3 sequences, about a sixth seen once, with 20% to 25% in the top ten. V was pared by 0 bases and J by 4 bases, with 15 bases between. From germline, CDR1 is SGDLS and CDR2 YYNGEE. This CDR3 contains 16 residues. This clonotype has more than one count but fewer than ten. Its antigen is as yet unknown. The J gene is TRBJ2-3, the V gene TRBV9; perhaps TRBD1 as D (5 bases). The receptor comes from a young man who had mild COVID-19 (a few samples of this study predate the infection). Cell type and time point are not known. The sequencing sample was made of PBMCs or a T cell subset sorted from them (not recorded which). The CDR3 loop is CASSVGGHPVADTQYF. CDR3 in DNA: TGTGCCAGCAGCGTAGGCGGACACCCGGTGGCAGATACGCAGTATTTT.